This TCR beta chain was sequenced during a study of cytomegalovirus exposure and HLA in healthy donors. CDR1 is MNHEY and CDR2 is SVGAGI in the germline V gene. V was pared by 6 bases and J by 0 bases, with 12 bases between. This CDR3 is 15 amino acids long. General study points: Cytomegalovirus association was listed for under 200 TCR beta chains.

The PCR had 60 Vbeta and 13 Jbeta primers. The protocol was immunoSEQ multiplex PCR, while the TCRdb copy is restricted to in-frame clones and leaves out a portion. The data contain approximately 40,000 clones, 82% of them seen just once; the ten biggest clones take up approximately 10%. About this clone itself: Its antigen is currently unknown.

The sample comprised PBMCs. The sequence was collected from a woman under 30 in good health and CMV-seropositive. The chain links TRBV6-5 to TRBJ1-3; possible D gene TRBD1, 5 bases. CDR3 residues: CASSPTDSSGNTIYF. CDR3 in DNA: TGTGCCAGCAGCCCAACCGACAGCTCTGGAAACACCATATATTTT.